The 32 T cell receptor beta chains listed next were all sequenced from one sample in a study of blood T cell repertoires in COVID-19. Sequencing used immunoSEQ multiplex PCR; TCRdb keeps in-frame clones, though not all of them. The sample has 100,000 to 150,000 clones, roughly 85% seen once. The sequenced sample was peripheral blood. Source of these receptors: a woman aged 80 or older with acute or convalescent COVID-19.

The chain carries TRBV29-1 and TRBJ2-3; D is possibly TRBD2 (5 bases). CDR1 and CDR2 (germline): SQVTM, ANQGSEA. The CDR3 loop spans 12 amino acids. Trimming removed 7 bases from V and 6 bases from J, with 14 bases in between. The CDR3 DNA reads as TGCAGCGCCAACCGCGGCGGGGATACGCAGTATTTT. Protein sequence: CSANRGGDTQYF.

This clone appeared a single time. CDR3 in DNA: TGTGCCAGCAGCTGGGACACTCGGCCCACTGAAGCTTTCTTT. This codes for CASSWDTRPTEAFF. V usage is TRBV5-8 and J usage is TRBJ1-1; tentative D call: TRBD1 (6 bases). The V and J ends lost 3 bases and 4 bases respectively, with 13 bases between them. This CDR3 is built from 14 residues. Germline values: CDR1 SGHTS, CDR2 YDEGEE.

CDR3 loop: CASSQDWLASGGETQYF. The CDR3 DNA sequence: TGTGCCAGCAGCCAAGATTGGTTGGCTAGCGGGGGGGAGACCCAGTACTTC. The rearrangement joins TRBV4-2 to TRBJ2-5; 11 bases agree with TRBD2. The CDR3 totals 17 residues. Per germline, CDR1 LGHNA and CDR2 YNFKEQ. V dropped 0 bases and J dropped 5; count of bases not matched to a gene: 8.

V is TRBV2 and J is TRBJ2-2, with 10 bases that match TRBD2. CDR1 is SNHLY, CDR2 FYNNEI, per germline. The CDR3 has 16 residues. V was clipped by 2 bases and J by 6 bases; unmatched bases: 6. The CDR3 coding sequence is TGTGCCAGCAGTGAACTAGCGGGGGCCCGCCCCGGGGAGCTGTTTTTT. Translated: CASSELAGARPGELFF.

This clone was counted a single time. V and J are TRBV2 and TRBJ2-2, with TRBD1 matching 11 bases. Germline values: CDR1 SNHLY, CDR2 FYNNEI. The CDR3 contains 16 residues. After removal of 5 bases from V and 6 bases from J, the junction contained 8 bases not matched to a gene. The CDR3 DNA sequence: TGTGCCAGCAGTCGGGACAGGGGGTCGTTGGCCGGGGAGCTGTTTTTT. As protein: CASSRDRGSLAGELFF.

The genes are TRBV19 and TRBJ2-3; D not resolved. This CDR3 is 15 amino acids long. Deletions cut 5 bases from V and 0 bases from J, with 12 bases between. In germline, CDR1 is LNHDA, CDR2 SQIVND (reference sequence). The CDR3 protein is CASSFMAASTDTQYF. The DNA of the CDR3 is TGTGCCAGTAGTTTCATGGCGGCTAGCACAGATACGCAGTATTTT.

This clone was found once. This CDR3 is CASSARTGWTYNEQFF. In DNA form, the CDR3 reads TGTGCCAGCAGTGCAAGGACAGGGTGGACTTACAATGAGCAGTTCTTC. The chain uses TRBV6-1 and TRBJ2-1; TRBD1 agrees at 8 bases. This CDR3 is built from 16 residues. After removal of 4 bases from V and 4 bases from J, the junction contained 9 bases not matched to a gene. CDR1 is MNHNS and CDR2 is SASEGT in the germline V gene.

The V gene is TRBV10-3, the J gene TRBJ1-1; D possibly corresponds to TRBD1 (6 bases). Between the trimmed V and J ends, which lost 4 bases and 4 bases, there was a span of 13 bases. Germline-derived CDR1 and CDR2 are ENHRY and SYGVKD. CDR3 size: 14 residues. CDR3 protein: CAISGGGAGTEAFF. DNA for the CDR3: TGTGCCATCAGTGGAGGGGGGGCGGGCACTGAAGCTTTCTTT.

The genes are TRBV5-1 and TRBJ2-1; 10 nucleotides agree with TRBD2. The V gene end was trimmed by 4 bases and the J gene end by 8 bases; junction bases not matched to a gene: 12. CDR3 length: 16 residues. Germline V gene data show CDR1 as SGHRS and CDR2 as YFSETQ. CDR3 loop: CASSPWGAGGQDEQFF. The CDR3 nucleotides read TGCGCCAGCAGCCCCTGGGGAGCGGGGGGGCAGGATGAGCAGTTCTTC. The full variable domain, rest sourced from reference TRBV5-1 and TRBJ2-1, is KAGVTQTPRYLIKTRGQQVTLSCSPISGHRSVSWYQQTPGQGLQFLFEYFSETQRNKGNFPGRFSGRQFSNSRSEMNVSTLELGDSALYLCASSPWGAGGQDEQFFGPGTRLTVL.

This sequence joins TRBV29-1 and TRBJ1-5, with D possibly TRBD1 on 5 matching bases. Germline loops: CDR1 SQVTM, CDR2 ANQGSEA. Trimming left V 4 bases short and J 3 bases short, with 10 bases between. This CDR3 region has 13 residues. The CDR3 loop is CSVGDSLNQPQHF. The CDR3, as DNA: TGCAGCGTTGGTGACAGTCTCAATCAGCCCCAGCATTTT.

This clone was seen just once. The chain carries TRBV23-1 and TRBJ2-7; 7 bases agree with TRBD2. TRBV23-1 is known as an ORF, though its function is uncertain. This CDR3 spans 16 amino acids. V lost 1 base and J lost 2; bases outside the gene matches: 8. CDR3 protein: CASSQWGGEVPYEQYF. CDR3 in DNA: TGCGCCAGCAGTCAATGGGGGGGGGAGGTCCCCTACGAGCAGTACTTC.

The genes are TRBV7-3 and TRBJ1-1; D call uncertain. Germline V gives CDR1 SGHTA, CDR2 FQGTGA. Trimming took off 5 bases at V and 7 bases at J, with 17 bases between the two ends. The CDR3 is made up of 14 amino acids. CDR3 bases: TGTGCCAGCAGCCCGACCCCGCGGGTAGGTGAAGCTTTCTTT. It encodes CASSPTPRVGEAFF.

The rearrangement links TRBV6-1 to TRBJ2-3, with a tentative D call TRBD2 (5 bases). This CDR3 has 12 residues. V lost 3 bases, J lost 7 bases, and 8 bases lay in between. Germline V gene data show CDR1 as MNHNS and CDR2 as SASEGT. The CDR3 DNA is TGTGCCAGCAGTGATCGGGATCATACGCAGTATTTT. This translates into CASSDRDHTQYF.

The chain couples TRBV1 to TRBJ2-3; no check of the table's D call, TRBD2, against the DNA was made. TRBV1 is deemed a pseudogene. The CDR3 spans 17 residues. The CDR3 bases are TGCACCAGCAGCCAGATAGGGGACTATTTTACAACAGATACGCAGTATTTT. It specifies CTSSQIGDYFTTDTQYF.

The gene calls are TRBV5-4 and TRBJ2-1; 7 positions match TRBD1. V shed 4 bases, J shed 8 bases, and the junction held 9 bases outside the gene matches. The CDR3 runs to 14 residues. Germline CDR1 reads SGHNT; CDR2 reads YYREEE (reference sequence). The CDR3 reads CASSVTQGLYEQFF. In nucleotides, the CDR3 is TGTGCCAGCAGCGTTACACAGGGGTTGTATGAGCAGTTCTTC.

This clone was seen once. V is TRBV5-1 and J is TRBJ1-6; D call uncertain. Looked up from germline, CDR1 is SGHRS and CDR2 is YFSETQ. This CDR3 has 15 amino acids. V was clipped by 2 bases and J by 0 bases, with 6 bases between them. The CDR3: CASSLTSSYNSPLHF. CDR3 coding DNA: TGCGCCAGCAGCTTAACCAGCTCCTATAATTCACCCCTCCACTTT.

This chain links TRBV6-1 with TRBJ1-2; a weak D match, TRBD1 (5 bases). Germline values: CDR1 MNHNS, CDR2 SASEGT. The CDR3 runs 16 residues. With 2 bases removed from V and 1 base from J, the gap between germline ends came to 14 bases. The CDR3 here is CASSEIFRGSNYGYTF. Written as DNA, the CDR3 is TGTGCCAGCAGTGAAATCTTTAGGGGCAGTAACTATGGCTACACCTTC.

The gene calls are TRBV6-5 and TRBJ2-1, with a tentative D call TRBD2 (5 bases). The CDR3 is 11 residues long. Between the trimmed V and J ends, which lost 8 bases and 14 bases, there was a span of 16 bases. CDR1 is MNHEY, CDR2 SVGAGI, per germline. The CDR3 DNA sequence: TGTGCCAGCTCGATCCGGACTTACGAGTTCTTC. Protein sequence: CASSIRTYEFF.

This chain connects TRBV11-2 to TRBJ2-7; 8 bases align to TRBD2. Germline lookup yields CDR1 SGHAT and CDR2 FQNNGV. The V and J ends lost 4 bases and 2 bases, in that order; junction bases with no gene match: 7. This CDR3 is 15 amino acids long. The CDR3 sequence: CASSSLRRGAYEQYF. Here the CDR3 DNA reads TGTGCCAGCAGCTCTCTCCGGCGGGGGGCCTACGAGCAGTACTTC.

The V gene is TRBV28, the J gene TRBJ1-6; D unclear. This CDR3 spans 14 amino acids. Germline V gives CDR1 MDHEN, CDR2 SYDVKM. The V end lost 8 bases, the J end lost 10 bases, and 18 bases lay between the germline ends. The DNA of the CDR3 is TGTGCCAGCCGACGGGGAGGAGCAGGCTCACCCCTCCACTTT. Protein sequence: CASRRGGAGSPLHF.

The V and J genes are TRBV5-4 and TRBJ1-2; D might be TRBD1 (5 bases). V was pared by 6 bases and J by 7 bases, with 28 bases between. Germline V CDR1 and CDR2: SGHNT, YYREEE (reference sequence). The CDR3 is 17 amino acids. The CDR3 sequence is CASTLDPGLVRKGGYTF. Written as DNA, the CDR3 is TGTGCCAGCACCCTCGATCCGGGACTTGTCCGTAAGGGTGGCTACACCTTC.

The chain has TRBV5-1 and TRBJ2-7; TRBD1 matches at 9 bases. This CDR3 spans 15 amino acids. CDR1 is SGHRS, CDR2 YFSETQ, per germline. V dropped 2 bases and J dropped 5; count of bases not matched to a gene: 8. This chain's CDR3 is CASSLGTGSANEQYV. CDR3 nucleotides: TGCGCCAGCAGCTTAGGGACAGGGTCTGCGAACGAGCAGTACGTC.

V and J are TRBV3-1 (or the pseudogene TRBV3-2) and TRBJ1-3; D remains ambiguous. The CDR3 is 13 amino acids. V shed 4 bases and J shed 2 bases, with 6 bases lying between them. The germline V gene has CDR1 LGHDT and CDR2 YNNKEL (reference sequence). CDR3 coding DNA: TGTGCCAGCAGCCGACTCCCTGGAAACACCATATATTTT. This sequence encodes CASSRLPGNTIYF.

The chain uses TRBV4-3 and TRBJ1-1; D not certain. The CDR3 spans 15 residues. V shed 0 bases and J shed 0 bases, with 8 bases lying between them. The V gene's germline CDR1 is LGHNA and CDR2 YSLEER. Here the CDR3 reads CASSQERRLNTEAFF. CDR3 DNA: TGCGCCAGCAGCCAAGAACGCAGGTTGAACACTGAAGCTTTCTTT.

This rearrangement joins TRBV18 to TRBJ2-3, with 13 bases that match TRBD2. With 6 bases clipped from V and 7 bases from J, the junction kept 7 bases outside the gene matches. Germline assignment: CDR1 KGHSH and CDR2 LQKENI. There are 15 residues in the CDR3. The CDR3 loop is CASSPGLAGNYTQYF. CDR3 nucleotide sequence: TGTGCCAGCTCCCCGGGACTAGCGGGGAATTATACGCAGTATTTT.

The CDR3 DNA sequence: TGTGCCAGCAGCGAGGACAGGGCCCCCAATTCACCCCTCCACTTT. It codes for CASSEDRAPNSPLHF. The V and J genes are TRBV9 and TRBJ1-6; 8 bases agree with TRBD1. CDR3 length equals 15 residues. Germline CDR1 is SGDLS and CDR2 is YYNGEE. Losses at the gene ends were 3 bases for V and 7 bases for J; bases not matched to a gene: 6.

The DNA of the CDR3 is TGTGCCAGCAGCGTAGATCCAGGTAACACAGATACGCAGTATTTT. Encoded protein: CASSVDPGNTDTQYF. V and J are TRBV9 and TRBJ2-3; D call uncertain. CDR1 is SGDLS and CDR2 is YYNGEE in the germline V gene. The CDR3 contains 15 residues. The ends were cut back, 0 bases at V and 2 bases at J, with 10 bases in the middle.

This chain uses TRBV28 with TRBJ1-3; D is perhaps TRBD1 (5 bases). Germline CDR1 and CDR2: MDHEN and SYDVKM. Trimming stripped 3 bases from V and 4 bases from J, with 22 bases between. The CDR3 sequence is 18 residues long. The CDR3 reads CASSFHLRQGKSGNTIYF. The CDR3 DNA reads TGTGCCAGCAGTTTCCACCTCAGGCAGGGAAAATCGGGAAACACCATATATTTT.

The chain is built from TRBV6-5 and TRBJ2-7; 9 nucleotides agree with TRBD1. The CDR3 is 14 amino acids. The V gene's germline CDR1 is MNHEY and CDR2 SVGAGI. V shed 11 bases and J 7 bases; nucleotides not matched to a gene: 15. The CDR3 loop is CACLNRDRVREQYF. The CDR3 DNA reads TGTGCCTGCCTGAACCGGGACAGGGTGAGGGAGCAGTACTTC.

With respect to this clone: Other DNA sequences in the same sample also yield this CDR3. V is TRBV2 and J is TRBJ2-5, with 8 bases lining up with TRBD1. J was trimmed by 4 bases and V by 6 bases; bases with no gene match: 1. CDR1 and CDR2 from the germline V gene are SNHLY and FYNNEI. The CDR3 consists of 12 residues. The CDR3 loop is CASSDRGETQYF. Here the CDR3 DNA reads TGTGCCAGCAGCGACAGGGGAGAGACCCAGTACTTC. The variable domain in full, with the rest retrieved from reference TRBV2 and TRBJ2-5, is EPEVTQTPSHQVTQMGQEVILRCVPISNHLYFYWYRQILGQKVEFLVSFYNNEISEKSEIFDDQFSVERPDGSNFTLKIRSTKLEDSAMYFCASSDRGETQYFGPGTRLLVL.

The rearrangement uses TRBV11-2 and TRBJ2-7; 10 positions agree with TRBD1. CDR1 and CDR2 from the germline V gene are SGHAT and FQNNGV. After removal of 4 bases from V and 2 bases from J, the junction contained 8 bases not matched to a gene. This CDR3 region has 16 residues. CDR3 protein: CASSSLKGTGAYEQYF. CDR3 nucleotides: TGTGCCAGCAGCTCACTTAAGGGGACAGGGGCCTACGAGCAGTACTTC.

The chain combines TRBV7-2 with TRBJ2-1; tentative D call: TRBD1 (6 bases). Per germline, CDR1 SGHTA and CDR2 FQGNSA. Trimming removed 6 bases at V and 6 bases at J, with 12 bases between. The CDR3 runs to 13 residues. The CDR3 protein is CASREVTGNEQFF. CDR3 nucleotides: TGTGCCAGCAGGGAAGTGACAGGCAATGAGCAGTTCTTC.